The 30 T cell receptor beta chains given below trace back to one sample, sequenced in a study of cytomegalovirus exposure and HLA in healthy donors. 13 Jbeta primers and 60 Vbeta primers were used for the PCR. Sequenced by immunoSEQ multiplex PCR; TCRdb stores in-frame clones only, minus some. The profile covers under 200,000 clones, with 84% appearing a single time and about 0.26% taken by the ten largest. The sample taken for sequencing was PBMCs. The receptors originated from a boy aged 5-17 years in good health and CMV-seronegative.

The rearrangement joins TRBV30 to TRBJ2-6, with TRBD2 matching over 7 bases. V was pared by 1 base and J by 0 bases, with 3 bases of the junction left unmatched. Germline CDR1 and CDR2: GTSNPN and SVGIG (reference sequence). The CDR3 is 16 amino acids. The CDR3 loop is CAWSAGRASGANVLTF. CDR3 bases: TGTGCCTGGAGTGCGGGGAGGGCCTCTGGGGCCAACGTCCTGACTTTC. The full variable domain, with the rest looked up from reference TRBV30 and TRBJ2-6, is SQTIHQWPATLVQPVGSPLSLECTVEGTSNPNLYWYRQAAGRGLQLLFYSVGIGQISSEVPQNLSASRPQDRQFILSSKKLLLSDSGFYLCAWSAGRASGANVLTFGAGSRLTVL.

This clone was recorded a few times. The V gene is TRBV6-5, the J gene TRBJ1-1; 7 nucleotides match TRBD1. From germline, CDR1 is MNHEY and CDR2 SVGAGI. The CDR3 is 13 amino acids. Trimming removed 2 bases from V and 7 bases from J; junction bases left unmatched: 4. CDR3 sequence reads: CASSYNRGYEAFF. Written as DNA, the CDR3 is TGTGCCAGCAGTTACAACAGGGGCTATGAAGCTTTCTTT.

This chain links TRBV27 with TRBJ1-2; a weak D match, TRBD1 (6 bases). V lost 6 bases, J lost 3 bases, and 14 bases lay in between. Germline CDR1 MNHEY, CDR2 SMNVEV (reference sequence). CDR3 length: 14 amino acids. DNA of the CDR3: TGTGCCAGCAGCCCCCAGGGGCTCCACTATGGCTACACCTTC. Its translation is CASSPQGLHYGYTF.

This chain joins TRBV6-5 and TRBJ2-3; a weak D match, TRBD2 (6 bases). Trimming cost V 5 bases and J 4 bases, with 13 bases left between them. Germline CDR1 is MNHEY and CDR2 is SVGAGI. The CDR3 has 14 amino acids. DNA of the CDR3: TGTGCCAGCAGTGTGCGGGGCGCGGCAGATACGCAGTATTTT. Its protein is CASSVRGAADTQYF.

The J gene is TRBJ1-3, the V gene TRBV16; the D gene is possibly TRBD1 (5 bases). Trimming shortened V by 4 bases and J by 0 bases, and 16 bases separated the two germline ends. This CDR3 is 17 amino acids long. The V gene's germline CDR1 is KGHSY and CDR2 FQNENV. The CDR3 region is CASSPRRRGSSGNTIYF. The CDR3 region has the DNA TGTGCCAGCAGCCCAAGACGTAGGGGCTCCTCTGGAAACACCATATATTTT.

The CDR3 sequence is CASSQGVLYGYTF. The DNA for the CDR3 is TGCGCCAGCAGCCAAGGAGTGCTCTATGGCTACACCTTC. The rearrangement links TRBV4-1 to TRBJ1-2, with unresolved D. Trimming took off 1 base at V and 4 bases at J, with 7 bases between the two ends. The CDR3 is 13 residues long. Germline CDR1 is MGHRA and CDR2 is YSYEKL.

The chain carries TRBV4-1 and TRBJ1-1, with 7 bases matching TRBD1. CDR1 and CDR2 from the germline V gene are MGHRA and YSYEKL. CDR3 length equals 19 residues. V trimming: 3 bases; J trimming: 4 bases; junction bases outside the gene matches: 20. In DNA form, the CDR3 reads TGCGCCAGCAGCCACCAAGGGGACAGAGGGGGCCCTCTTAGCACTGAAGCTTTCTTT. Translation gives CASSHQGDRGGPLSTEAFF.

V is TRBV7-9 and J is TRBJ1-1; D gene uncertain. The CDR3 runs to 13 residues. The germline CDR1 and CDR2 sequences are SEHNR and FQNEAQ (reference sequence). Between the trimmed V and J ends, which lost 6 bases and 4 bases, there was a span of 12 bases. CDR3 in amino acids: CASREEGRTEAFF. DNA for the CDR3: TGTGCCAGCAGAGAGGAAGGTCGCACTGAAGCTTTCTTT. Looking up the rest from reference TRBV7-9 and TRBJ1-1 gives the full variable domain: DTGVSQNPRHKITKRGQNVTFRCDPISEHNRLYWYRQTLGQGPEFLTYFQNEAQLEKSRLLSDRFSAERPKGSFSTLEIQRTEQGDSAMYLCASREEGRTEAFFGQGTRLTVV.

The chain links TRBV5-6 to TRBJ1-5; D remains unclear. The CDR3 runs to 19 residues. CDR1 is SGHDT and CDR2 is YYEEEE in the germline V gene. The ends were cut back, 4 bases at V and 0 bases at J, with 23 bases in the middle. In nucleotides, the CDR3 is TGTGCCAGCAGCAGTCTCGACCGATTTAGTGACTATAGCAATCAGCCCCAGCATTTT. Translating it yields CASSSLDRFSDYSNQPQHF. Together with reference TRBV5-6 and TRBJ1-5, the CDR3 gives the full variable domain: DAGVTQSPTHLIKTRGQQVTLRCSPKSGHDTVSWYQQALGQGPQFIFQYYEEEERQRGNFPDRFSGHQFPNYSSELNVNALLLGDSALYLCASSSLDRFSDYSNQPQHFGDGTRLSIL.

J is TRBJ2-6 and V is TRBV11-2; D not certain. The V gene lost 5 bases and the J gene lost 2 bases, with 10 bases spanning the gap. Germline values: CDR1 SGHAT, CDR2 FQNNGV. This CDR3 is 15 amino acids long. The CDR3, as DNA: TGTGCCAGCAGCCCCGTCCCCGCTGGGGCCAACGTCCTGACTTTC. Translation gives CASSPVPAGANVLTF.

The J gene is TRBJ2-7, the V gene TRBV11-2; no reliable D call. This CDR3 has 15 amino acids. The V end lost 2 bases, the J end lost 0 bases, and 11 bases lay between the germline ends. Looked up from germline, CDR1 is SGHAT and CDR2 is FQNNGV. The CDR3 coding sequence is TGTGCCAGCAGCTTATCAGGTCCGACCTCCTACGAGCAGTACTTC. This encodes CASSLSGPTSYEQYF.

Concerning this clone itself: Different DNA sequences within this sample yield the same CDR3. The chain is built from TRBV13 and TRBJ1-5, with a possible D match to TRBD1 (6 bases). The germline V gene has CDR1 PRHDT and CDR2 FYEKMQ (reference sequence). V dropped 0 bases and J dropped 6 bases, with 6 bases sitting between them. The CDR3 has 13 amino acids. CDR3: CASSLGRGQPQHF. The CDR3 DNA reads TGTGCCAGCAGCTTAGGCAGGGGTCAGCCCCAGCATTTT.

The J gene is TRBJ2-7, the V gene TRBV4-1; TRBD2 agrees at 8 bases. V lost 3 bases and J lost 3; bases outside the gene matches: 7. CDR1 and CDR2 (germline): MGHRA, YSYEKL. CDR3 length: 15 amino acids. The CDR3 is CASSHHVREGYEQYF. The CDR3 bases are TGCGCCAGCAGCCACCACGTCCGGGAGGGCTACGAGCAGTACTTC.

This chain links TRBV5-1 with TRBJ1-1, with 7 nucleotides matching TRBD1. Germline V CDR1 and CDR2: SGHRS, YFSETQ. The J segment lost 4 bases and the V segment lost 4 bases, leaving 10 bases of the junction unmatched. This CDR3 contains 15 residues. CDR3 region: CASSSRQGKVTEAFF. CDR3 DNA sequence: TGCGCCAGCAGCAGCAGACAGGGTAAGGTCACTGAAGCTTTCTTT. The full variable domain, its missing parts supplied by reference TRBV5-1 and TRBJ1-1, is KAGVTQTPRYLIKTRGQQVTLSCSPISGHRSVSWYQQTPGQGLQFLFEYFSETQRNKGNFPGRFSGRQFSNSRSEMNVSTLELGDSALYLCASSSRQGKVTEAFFGQGTRLTVV.

The sample holds one count of this clone. The gene calls are TRBV5-4 and TRBJ2-3; D possibly corresponds to TRBD1 (9 bases). V lost 0 bases and J lost 1, with 24 bases in between. There are 20 residues in the CDR3. In germline, CDR1 is SGHNT, CDR2 YYREEE (reference sequence). The CDR3 DNA sequence: TGTGCCAGCAGCTTGGACCGGGAGGGTTTTCGGACAGGGGGCACAGATACGCAGTATTTT. It specifies CASSLDREGFRTGGTDTQYF.

In the case of this clone: Mismatch with germline at one junction end may stem from a read error. The J gene is TRBJ2-3, the V gene TRBV6-1; 8 bases agree with TRBD2. CDR3 length: 15 residues. The germline V gene encodes CDR1 MNHNS and CDR2 SASEGT. The CDR3 DNA reads TGTGCCAGCAGCGAAGCGGGAGCCAGCACAGATACGCAGTATTTT. It encodes CASSEAGASTDTQYF.

The rearrangement uses TRBV29-1 and TRBJ2-1; 7 bases match TRBD1. The CDR3 is made up of 14 amino acids. Germline values: CDR1 SQVTM, CDR2 ANQGSEA. V lost 3 bases, J lost 4 bases, and 6 bases stayed unmatched. CDR3 nucleotide sequence: TGCAGCGTTGAGGTGACAGGGACGTACAATGAGCAGTTCTTC. Protein: CSVEVTGTYNEQFF.

The chain carries TRBV28 and TRBJ2-1; 11 bases are shared with TRBD2. In germline, CDR1 is MDHEN, CDR2 SYDVKM. The V and J ends lost 6 bases and 2 bases, in that order; junction bases with no gene match: 3. The length of the CDR3 is 15 residues. CDR3 amino acids: CASSLSGRAYNEQFF. The CDR3 DNA sequence: TGTGCCAGCAGCCTTAGCGGGAGGGCCTACAATGAGCAGTTCTTC.

CDR3 bases: TGTGCCAGCAGCCTCGACACCGGGGAGCTGTTTTTT. Translated, it gives CASSLDTGELFF. The chain combines TRBV9 with TRBJ2-2; D remains ambiguous. The germline CDR1 and CDR2 sequences are SGDLS and YYNGEE. This CDR3 has 12 amino acids. Between the trimmed V and J ends, which lost 4 bases and 3 bases, there was a span of 4 bases. Using reference TRBV9 and TRBJ2-2 for the parts outside the CDR3, the full variable domain is DSGVTQTPKHLITATGQRVTLRCSPRSGDLSVYWYQQSLDQGLQFLIQYYNGEERAKGNILERFSAQQFPDLHSELNLSSLELGDSALYFCASSLDTGELFFGEGSRLTVL.

The chain uses TRBV27 and TRBJ2-3, with 11 bases aligning to TRBD2. Germline trimming cut 0 bases from V and 5 bases from J; bases unmatched to any gene: 4. Germline-derived CDR1 and CDR2 are MNHEY and SMNVEV (reference sequence). The CDR3 covers 16 residues. The chain's CDR3 is CASSLSSGGARDTQYF. CDR3 DNA sequence: TGTGCCAGCAGTTTATCTAGCGGGGGGGCCCGAGATACGCAGTATTTT.

J is TRBJ2-1 and V is TRBV6-1; 7 bases agree with TRBD1. Germline V CDR1 and CDR2: MNHNS, SASEGT. The trim removed 8 bases at V and 4 bases at J, leaving 8 bases unmatched. This CDR3 has 14 amino acids. The CDR3 region is CASRPGQRYNEQFF. The DNA for the CDR3 is TGTGCCAGCCGGCCGGGACAGAGATACAATGAGCAGTTCTTC.

The gene calls are TRBV4-3 and TRBJ1-4; 9 nucleotides match TRBD1. V lost 3 bases, J lost 8 bases, and 7 bases stayed unmatched. The CDR3 has 15 residues. CDR1 and CDR2 from the germline V gene are LGHNA and YSLEER. The CDR3 protein is CASSQLQGASEKLFF. In nucleotides, the CDR3 is TGCGCCAGCAGCCAGCTACAGGGGGCAAGCGAAAAACTGTTTTTT.

The chain joins TRBV6-1 to TRBJ2-3; 10 bases align to TRBD2. Trimming cost V 2 bases and J 4 bases; bases outside gene matches: 6. The germline gives CDR1 MNHNS, CDR2 SASEGT. This CDR3 is built from 16 residues. The CDR3 DNA reads as TGTGCCAGCAGTGAACTAAGCGGGAGGGCGGCAGATACGCAGTATTTT. Translation: CASSELSGRAADTQYF.

The CDR3 here is CASSPTTGTWAGYTF. The CDR3 DNA reads TGTGCCAGCAGCCCAACGACCGGGACATGGGCGGGCTACACCTTC. The chain uses TRBV9 and TRBJ1-2; D is possibly TRBD1 (6 bases). The V end lost 4 bases, the J end lost 8 bases, and 21 bases lay between the germline ends. The CDR3 has 15 residues. CDR1 is SGDLS, CDR2 YYNGEE, per germline.

A few counts support this clone. The chain is built from TRBV27 and TRBJ2-2; D call uncertain. V lost 4 bases and J lost 7, with 10 bases in between. From germline, CDR1 is MNHEY and CDR2 SMNVEV (reference sequence). CDR3 length: 13 residues. The CDR3 coding sequence is TGTGCCAGCAGTTCCCCGGTCCGCGGGGAGCTGTTTTTT. Protein sequence: CASSSPVRGELFF.

V usage is TRBV29-1 and J usage is TRBJ1-1, with TRBD1 matching 9 bases. The CDR3 is 13 residues long. Per the germline V gene, CDR1 is SQVTM and CDR2 is ANQGSEA. V shed 6 bases, J shed 4 bases, and the junction held 6 bases outside the gene matches. The CDR3 DNA reads as TGCAGCGTCAGACAGGGGGTGAGCACTGAAGCTTTCTTT. Its protein product is CSVRQGVSTEAFF.

The chain combines TRBV7-2 with TRBJ2-2; D possibly corresponds to TRBD1 (5 bases). The CDR3 has 15 amino acids. Per the germline V gene, CDR1 is SGHTA and CDR2 is FQGNSA. Trimming removed 1 base from V and 6 bases from J, with 12 bases in between. CDR3 DNA sequence: TGTGCCAGCAGCTTAGTCCAGGGAAGGGCCGGGGAGCTGTTTTTT. Its protein product is CASSLVQGRAGELFF.

This chain uses TRBV10-3 with TRBJ1-1, with a weak D call TRBD1 (6 bases). Trimming stripped 4 bases from V and 8 bases from J, with 14 bases between. This CDR3 is 13 amino acids long. CDR1 and CDR2 (germline): ENHRY, SYGVKD. CDR3 sequence reads: CAISAFQGNEAFF. The CDR3, as DNA: TGTGCCATCAGTGCCTTCCAGGGGAACGAAGCTTTCTTT.

The chain is built from TRBV18 and TRBJ2-3; 8 bases line up with TRBD1. The length of the CDR3 is 16 residues. Looked up from germline, CDR1 is KGHSH and CDR2 is LQKENI. The J segment lost 1 base and the V segment lost 4 bases, leaving 7 bases of the junction unmatched. CDR3 in amino acids: CASSLTRQGRTDTQYF. For the CDR3, the DNA is TGTGCCAGCTCACTGACCCGACAGGGGCGCACAGATACGCAGTATTTT. Looking up the rest from reference TRBV18 and TRBJ2-3 gives the full variable domain: NAGVMQNPRHLVRRRGQEARLRCSPMKGHSHVYWYRQLPEEGLKFMVYLQKENIIDESGMPKERFSAEFPKEGPSILRIQQVVRGDSAAYFCASSLTRQGRTDTQYFGPGTRLTVL.

The chain joins TRBV7-2 to TRBJ1-3; D gene ambiguous. V was shortened by 5 bases and J by 2 bases, with 13 bases between the two germline ends. Germline lookup yields CDR1 SGHTA and CDR2 FQGNSA. CDR3 length equals 15 residues. The CDR3 loop is CASSPRWGAGNTIYF. CDR3 sequence (DNA): TGTGCCAGCAGCCCTAGATGGGGAGCTGGAAACACCATATATTTT.